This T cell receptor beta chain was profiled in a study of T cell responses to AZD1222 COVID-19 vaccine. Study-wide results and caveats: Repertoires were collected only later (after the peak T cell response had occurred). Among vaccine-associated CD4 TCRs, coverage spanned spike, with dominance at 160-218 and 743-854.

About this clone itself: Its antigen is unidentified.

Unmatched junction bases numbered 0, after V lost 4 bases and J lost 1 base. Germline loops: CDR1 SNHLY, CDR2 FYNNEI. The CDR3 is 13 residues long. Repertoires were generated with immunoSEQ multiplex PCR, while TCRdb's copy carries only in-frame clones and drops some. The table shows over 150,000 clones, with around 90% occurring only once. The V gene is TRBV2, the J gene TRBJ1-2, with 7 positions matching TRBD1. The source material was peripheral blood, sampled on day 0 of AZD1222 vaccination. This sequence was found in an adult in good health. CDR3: CASSGDSNYGYTF. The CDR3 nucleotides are TGTGCCAGCAGTGGGGACAGTAACTATGGCTACACCTTC.